This T cell receptor beta chain was sequenced for a study of cytomegalovirus exposure and HLA in healthy donors. In the PCR, 60 Vbeta and 13 Jbeta primers were used. TCRdb's copy holds only in-frame clones and misses some; the assay was immunoSEQ multiplex PCR. The table lists under 150,000 clones, about 61% of them singletons. Study-wide results and limits: The majority of TCR sequences were rare, yet some public TCRs appeared in many donors. An analysis done earlier found most TCR beta V segments productive about 90% or about 30% of the time. The classifier reportedly diagnosed cytomegalovirus status with high specificity and sensitivity.

Notes on this clone: The antigen remains unidentified. This sample includes further DNA sequences coding for the same CDR3.

The V segment lost 6 bases and the J segment 8 bases; nucleotides outside the gene matches: 19. Germline values: CDR1 SNHLY, CDR2 FYNNEI. CDR3 length: 17 amino acids. The sample comprised PBMCs. V and J are TRBV2 and TRBJ2-5, with 9 nucleotides matching TRBD2. This receptor was obtained from a man aged 18 to 29 in good health and CMV-seropositive. CDR3 sequence: CASRRGLAGGQSSTQYF. The DNA for the CDR3 is TGTGCCAGCAGGAGGGGACTGGCGGGGGGGCAGTCGTCCACCCAGTACTTC.